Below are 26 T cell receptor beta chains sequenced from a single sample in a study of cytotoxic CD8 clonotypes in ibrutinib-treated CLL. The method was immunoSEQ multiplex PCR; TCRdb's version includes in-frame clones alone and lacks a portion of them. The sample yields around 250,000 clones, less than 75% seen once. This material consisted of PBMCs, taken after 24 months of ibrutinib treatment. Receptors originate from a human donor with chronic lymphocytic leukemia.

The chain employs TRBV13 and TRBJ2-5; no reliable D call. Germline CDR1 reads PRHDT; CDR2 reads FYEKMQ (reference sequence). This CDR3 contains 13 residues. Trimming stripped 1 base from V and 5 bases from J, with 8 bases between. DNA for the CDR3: TGTGCCAGCAGCTTAGCGGACCGCGAGACCCAGTACTTC. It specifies CASSLADRETQYF.

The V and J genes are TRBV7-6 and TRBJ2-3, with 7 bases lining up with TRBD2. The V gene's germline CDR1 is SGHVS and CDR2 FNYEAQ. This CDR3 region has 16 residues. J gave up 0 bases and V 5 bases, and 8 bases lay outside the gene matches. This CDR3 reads CASSMTSRPSTDTQYF. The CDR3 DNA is TGTGCCAGCAGCATGACTAGCCGTCCTAGCACAGATACGCAGTATTTT.

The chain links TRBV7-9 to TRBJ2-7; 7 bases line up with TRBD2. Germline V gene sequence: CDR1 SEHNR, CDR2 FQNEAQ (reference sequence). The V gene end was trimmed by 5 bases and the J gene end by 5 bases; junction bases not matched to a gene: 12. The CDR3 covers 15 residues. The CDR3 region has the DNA TGTGCCAGCAGCAGAGTACGACTAGCAGCCCACGAGCAGTACTTC. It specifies CASSRVRLAAHEQYF.

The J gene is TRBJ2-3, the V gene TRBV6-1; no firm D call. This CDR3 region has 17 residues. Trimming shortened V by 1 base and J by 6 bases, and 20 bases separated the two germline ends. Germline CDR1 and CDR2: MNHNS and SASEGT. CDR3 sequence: CASSEVRSLPGWDTQYF. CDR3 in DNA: TGTGCCAGCAGTGAAGTACGAAGCCTCCCTGGGTGGGATACGCAGTATTTT.

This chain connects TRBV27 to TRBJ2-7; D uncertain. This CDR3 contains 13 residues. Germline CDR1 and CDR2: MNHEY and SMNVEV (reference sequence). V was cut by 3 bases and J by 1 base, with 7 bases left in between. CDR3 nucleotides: TGTGCCAGCAGTTTGTTCCGTTCCTACGAGCAGTACTTC. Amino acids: CASSLFRSYEQYF.

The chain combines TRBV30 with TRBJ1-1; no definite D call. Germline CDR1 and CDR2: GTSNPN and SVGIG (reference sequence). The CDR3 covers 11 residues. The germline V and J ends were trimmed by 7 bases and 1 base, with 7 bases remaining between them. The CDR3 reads CAFSPNTEAFF. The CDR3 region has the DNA TGTGCCTTTTCACCGAACACTGAAGCTTTCTTT.

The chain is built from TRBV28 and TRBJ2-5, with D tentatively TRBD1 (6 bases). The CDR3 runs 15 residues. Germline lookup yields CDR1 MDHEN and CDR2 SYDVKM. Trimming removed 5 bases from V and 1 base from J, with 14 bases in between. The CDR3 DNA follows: TGTGCCAGCAGTACCCAGCAGGGGCCCCAAGAGACCCAGTACTTC. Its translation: CASSTQQGPQETQYF.

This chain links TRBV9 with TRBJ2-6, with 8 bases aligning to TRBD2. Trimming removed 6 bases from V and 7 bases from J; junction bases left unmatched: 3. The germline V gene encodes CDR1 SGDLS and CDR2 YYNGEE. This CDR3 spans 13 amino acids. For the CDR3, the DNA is TGTGCCAGCACCAGCGGGAGTGCCAACGTCCTGACTTTC. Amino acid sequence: CASTSGSANVLTF.

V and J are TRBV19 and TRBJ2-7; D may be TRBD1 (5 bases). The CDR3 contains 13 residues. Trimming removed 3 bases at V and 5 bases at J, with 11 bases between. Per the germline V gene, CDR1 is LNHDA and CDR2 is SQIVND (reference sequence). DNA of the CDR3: TGTGCCAGTAGTATTCCAGGGCCCCACGAGCAGTACTTC. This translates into CASSIPGPHEQYF. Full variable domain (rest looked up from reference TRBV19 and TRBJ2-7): DGGITQSPKYLFRKEGQNVTLSCEQNLNHDAMYWYRQDPGQGLRLIYYSQIVNDFQKGDIAEGYSVSREKKESFPLTVTSAQKNPTAFYLCASSIPGPHEQYFGPGTRLTVT.

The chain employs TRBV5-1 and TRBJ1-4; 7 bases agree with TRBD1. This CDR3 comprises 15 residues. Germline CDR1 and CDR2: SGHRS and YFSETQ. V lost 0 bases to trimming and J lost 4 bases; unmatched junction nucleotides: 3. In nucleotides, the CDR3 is TGCGCCAGCAGCTTGGCCGGACAGGATAATGAAAAACTGTTTTTT. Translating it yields CASSLAGQDNEKLFF.

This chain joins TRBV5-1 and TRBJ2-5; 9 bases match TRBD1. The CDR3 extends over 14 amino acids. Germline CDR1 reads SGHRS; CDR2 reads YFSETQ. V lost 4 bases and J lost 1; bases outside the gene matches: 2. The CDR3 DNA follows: TGCGCCAGCAGCGAGGGACAGGGCCAAGAGACCCAGTACTTC. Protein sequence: CASSEGQGQETQYF.

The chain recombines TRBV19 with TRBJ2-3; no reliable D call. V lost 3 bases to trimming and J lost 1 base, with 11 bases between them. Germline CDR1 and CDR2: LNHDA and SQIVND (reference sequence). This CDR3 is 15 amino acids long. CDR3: CASSIRLPGTDTQYF. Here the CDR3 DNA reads TGTGCCAGTAGTATCAGACTCCCCGGCACAGATACGCAGTATTTT.

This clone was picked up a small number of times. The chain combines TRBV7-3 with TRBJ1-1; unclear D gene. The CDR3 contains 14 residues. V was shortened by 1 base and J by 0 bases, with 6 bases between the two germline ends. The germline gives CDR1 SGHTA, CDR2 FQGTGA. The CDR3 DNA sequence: TGTGCCAGCAGCTTAAGTTCCATGAACACTGAAGCTTTCTTT. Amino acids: CASSLSSMNTEAFF.

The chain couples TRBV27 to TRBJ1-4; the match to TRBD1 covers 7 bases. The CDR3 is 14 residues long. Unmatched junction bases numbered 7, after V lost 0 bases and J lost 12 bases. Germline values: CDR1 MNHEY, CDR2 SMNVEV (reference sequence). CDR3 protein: CASSLSIGTEELFF. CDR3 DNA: TGTGCCAGCAGTTTATCGATCGGGACAGAGGAACTGTTTTTT.

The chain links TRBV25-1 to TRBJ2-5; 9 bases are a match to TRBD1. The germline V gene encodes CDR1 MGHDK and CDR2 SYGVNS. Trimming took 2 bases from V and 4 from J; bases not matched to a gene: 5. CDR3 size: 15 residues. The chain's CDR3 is CASSEPQGASETQYF. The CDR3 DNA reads TGTGCCAGCAGTGAACCACAGGGGGCGTCAGAGACCCAGTACTTC.

DNA for the CDR3: TGTGCCAGCAGCGTAAACAGGGTTCCTAACTATGGCTACACCTTC. Amino acids: CASSVNRVPNYGYTF. The rearrangement uses TRBV28 and TRBJ1-2, with D possibly being TRBD1 (6 bases). The CDR3 is 15 amino acids. The germline CDR1 and CDR2 sequences are MDHEN and SYDVKM. With 6 bases removed from V and 0 bases from J, the gap between germline ends came to 14 bases.

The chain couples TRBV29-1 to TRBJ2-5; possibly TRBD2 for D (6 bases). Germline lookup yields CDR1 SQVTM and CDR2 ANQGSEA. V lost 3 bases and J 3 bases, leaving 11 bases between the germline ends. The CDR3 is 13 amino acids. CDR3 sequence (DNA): TGCAGCGTTGAGAGGACTACCAAAGAGACCCAGTACTTC. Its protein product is CSVERTTKETQYF. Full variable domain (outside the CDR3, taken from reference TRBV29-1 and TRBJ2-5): SAVISQKPSRDICQRGTSLTIQCQVDSQVTMMFWYRQQPGQSLTLIATANQGSEATYESGFVIDKFPISRPNLTFSTLTVSNMSPEDSSIYLCSVERTTKETQYFGPGTRLLVL.

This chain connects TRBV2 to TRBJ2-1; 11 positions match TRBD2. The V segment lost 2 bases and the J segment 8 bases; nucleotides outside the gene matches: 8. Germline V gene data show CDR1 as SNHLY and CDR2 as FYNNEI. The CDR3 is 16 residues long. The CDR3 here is CASSEPTSGSSDEQFF. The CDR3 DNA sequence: TGTGCCAGCAGTGAACCCACTAGCGGGAGCTCGGATGAGCAGTTCTTC.

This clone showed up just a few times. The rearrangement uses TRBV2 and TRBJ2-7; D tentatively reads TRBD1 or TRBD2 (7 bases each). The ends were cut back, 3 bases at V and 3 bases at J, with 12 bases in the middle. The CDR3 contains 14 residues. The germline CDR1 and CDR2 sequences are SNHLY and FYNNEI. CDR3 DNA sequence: TGTGCCAGCAGTGACCAGGGGGGGAACTACGAGCAGTACTTC. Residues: CASSDQGGNYEQYF. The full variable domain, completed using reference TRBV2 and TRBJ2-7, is EPEVTQTPSHQVTQMGQEVILRCVPISNHLYFYWYRQILGQKVEFLVSFYNNEISEKSEIFDDQFSVERPDGSNFTLKIRSTKLEDSAMYFCASSDQGGNYEQYFGPGTRLTVT.

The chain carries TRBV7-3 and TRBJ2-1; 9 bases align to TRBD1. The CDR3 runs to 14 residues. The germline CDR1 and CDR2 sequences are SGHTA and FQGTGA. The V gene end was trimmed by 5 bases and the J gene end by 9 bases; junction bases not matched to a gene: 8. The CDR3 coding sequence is TGTGCCAGCAGCCTCCGACAGGGGGGCGGTGAGCAGTTCTTC. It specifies CASSLRQGGGEQFF.

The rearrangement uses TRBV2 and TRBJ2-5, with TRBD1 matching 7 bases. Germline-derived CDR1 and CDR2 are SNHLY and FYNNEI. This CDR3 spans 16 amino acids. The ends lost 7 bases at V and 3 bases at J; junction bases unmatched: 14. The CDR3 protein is CASKSQGTVAKETQYF. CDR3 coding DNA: TGTGCCAGCAAAAGCCAAGGGACAGTCGCAAAAGAGACCCAGTACTTC.

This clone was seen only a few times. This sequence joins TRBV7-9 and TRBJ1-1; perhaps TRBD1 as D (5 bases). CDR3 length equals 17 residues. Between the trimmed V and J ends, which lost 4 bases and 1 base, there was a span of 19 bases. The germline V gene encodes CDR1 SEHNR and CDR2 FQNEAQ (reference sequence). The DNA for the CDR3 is TGTGCCAGCAGCTCGAATGGCCAGGGAGGGTCGAACACTGAAGCTTTCTTT. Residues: CASSSNGQGGSNTEAFF.

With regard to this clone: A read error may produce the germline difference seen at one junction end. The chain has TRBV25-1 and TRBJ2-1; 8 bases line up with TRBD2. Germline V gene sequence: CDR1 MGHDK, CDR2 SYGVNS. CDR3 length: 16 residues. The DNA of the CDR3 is TGTGCCAGCAGTGCCTTCCTAGCGGGCTCCGACAATGAGCAGTTCTTC. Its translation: CASSAFLAGSDNEQFF.

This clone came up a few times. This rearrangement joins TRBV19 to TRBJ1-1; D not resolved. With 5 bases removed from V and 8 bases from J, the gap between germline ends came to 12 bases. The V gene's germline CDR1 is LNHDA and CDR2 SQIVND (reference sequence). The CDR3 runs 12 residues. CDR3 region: CASSPGSREAFF. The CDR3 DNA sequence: TGTGCCAGTAGTCCCGGGAGTAGAGAAGCTTTCTTT.

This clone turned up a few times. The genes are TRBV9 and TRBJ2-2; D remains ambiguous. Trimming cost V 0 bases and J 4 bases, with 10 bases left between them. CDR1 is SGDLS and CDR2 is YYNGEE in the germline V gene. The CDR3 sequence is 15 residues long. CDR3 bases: TGTGCCAGCAGCGTAGTGGAGTACCTCACCGGGGAGCTGTTTTTT. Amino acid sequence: CASSVVEYLTGELFF.

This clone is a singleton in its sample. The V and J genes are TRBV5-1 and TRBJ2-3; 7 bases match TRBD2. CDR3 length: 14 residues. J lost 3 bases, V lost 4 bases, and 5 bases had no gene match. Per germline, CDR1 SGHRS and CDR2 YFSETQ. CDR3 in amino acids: CASSTGLVTDTQYF. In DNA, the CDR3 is TGCGCCAGCAGCACCGGACTAGTGACAGATACGCAGTATTTT.